Listed below are T cell receptor beta chains from one sample, sequenced in a study of beta chain features in type 1 diabetes. TCRdb's table, derived via immunoSEQ multiplex PCR, lists solely in-frame clones and lacks some. The table has around 690,000 clones, around 12% seen once. The sample taken for sequencing was naive CD4+ T cells from blood. Receptors originate from a young man with type 1 diabetes. CDR3s include the opening cysteine and the closing phenylalanine or tryptophan. D genes are given only for firm matches. Size is stated for part of the rows, as once, few or many counts, or as a class when the clone is expanded.

v_gene	j_gene	abundance	len	d_gene	CDR3aa	CDR3nt
TRBV9	TRBJ2-5	few	15	-	CASSPLQGAAETQYF	TGTGCCAGCAGCCCCCTACAGGGCGCGGCGGAGACCCAGTACTTC
TRBV4-1	TRBJ1-5	few	15	-	CASSQGYVSNQPQHF	TGCGCCAGCAGCCAAGGGTACGTCAGCAATCAGCCCCAGCATTTT
TRBV7-9	TRBJ2-7	few	12	-	CASRSASGEQYF	TGTGCCAGCAGGTCAGCCTCGGGAGAGCAGTACTTC
TRBV9	TRBJ1-3	-	16	-	CASSPRQATSGNTIYF	TGTGCCAGCAGCCCGCGACAGGCAACCTCTGGAAACACCATATATTTT
TRBV6-1	TRBJ2-6	-	19	-	CASSQAGIPRNSGANVLTF	TGTGCCAGCAGTCAAGCAGGGATTCCCCGCAACTCTGGGGCCAACGTCCTGACTTTC
TRBV9	TRBJ1-2	-	14	-	CASTYISAGNGYTF	TGTGCCAGCACCTACATATCTGCAGGGAATGGCTACACCTTC
TRBV7-8	TRBJ1-5	-	13	-	CASSLGDVQPQHF	TGTGCCAGCAGCTTGGGGGATGTCCAGCCCCAGCATTTT
TRBV11-1	TRBJ2-7	few	14	TRBD1	CASSRQGPSYEQYF	TGTGCCAGCAGCCGACAGGGCCCGAGCTACGAGCAGTACTTC
TRBV7-3	TRBJ2-5	once	14	-	CASSPGRGGETQYF	TGTGCCAGCAGCCCGGGGCGGGGCGGAGAGACCCAGTACTTC
TRBV7-9	TRBJ2-5	few	14	-	CASSLEQVAETQYF	TGTGCCAGCAGCTTAGAACAGGTAGCAGAGACCCAGTACTTC
TRBV7-9	TRBJ2-1	-	15	-	CASSLDAGSYNEQFF	TGTGCCAGCAGCTTAGATGCAGGCTCCTACAATGAGCAGTTCTTC
TRBV5-8	TRBJ2-5	few	12	-	CASSPQIETQYF	TGTGCCAGCAGCCCGCAAATCGAGACCCAGTACTTC
TRBV14	TRBJ2-5	few	15	TRBD1	CASKQTGTGQETQYF	TGTGCCAGCAAACAAACGGGGACAGGCCAAGAGACCCAGTACTTC
TRBV2	TRBJ1-1	-	13	-	CASNPKGGTEAFF	TGTGCCAGCAATCCGAAGGGTGGCACTGAAGCTTTCTTT